This T cell receptor (beta chain) derives from a study of T cell responses to AZD1222 COVID-19 vaccine. Study-wide context: Second-dose intervals near 4 or 12 weeks were combined. Study findings and constraints: Just a handful of AZD1222 recipients tested seropositive at baseline.

The ends lost 0 bases at V and 8 bases at J; junction bases unmatched: 12. Germline V CDR1 and CDR2: SGHRS, YFSETQ. This CDR3 comprises 18 residues. A word on this clone: Its matching antigen is unknown.

TCRdb's copy holds only in-frame clones and misses some; the assay was immunoSEQ multiplex PCR. Of around 180,000 clones in the sample, roughly 87% are singletons; the top ten hold about 2.8%. The sample here was peripheral blood, taken on day 0 of AZD1222 vaccination. This chain connects TRBV5-1 to TRBJ2-1; TRBD2 matches 12 bases. The origin of this receptor is an adult in good health. CDR3 loop: CASSLEASGRAWGDEQFF. The CDR3, as DNA: TGCGCCAGCAGCTTGGAGGCTAGCGGGAGGGCTTGGGGCGATGAGCAGTTCTTC.